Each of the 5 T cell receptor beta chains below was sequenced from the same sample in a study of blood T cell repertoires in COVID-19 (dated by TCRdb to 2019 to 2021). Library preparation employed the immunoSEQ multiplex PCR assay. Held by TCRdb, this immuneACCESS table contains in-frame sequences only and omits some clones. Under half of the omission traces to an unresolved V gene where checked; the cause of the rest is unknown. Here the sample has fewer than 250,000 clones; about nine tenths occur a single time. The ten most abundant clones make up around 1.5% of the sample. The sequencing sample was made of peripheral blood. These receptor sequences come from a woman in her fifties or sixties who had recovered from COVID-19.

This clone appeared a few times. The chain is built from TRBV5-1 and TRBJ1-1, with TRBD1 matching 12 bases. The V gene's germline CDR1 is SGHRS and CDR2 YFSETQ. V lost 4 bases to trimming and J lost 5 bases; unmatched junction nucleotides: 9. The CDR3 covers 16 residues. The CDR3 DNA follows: TGCGCCAGCAGCGCGGGACAGGGGGCGCGAGGTACTGAAGCTTTCTTT. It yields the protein CASSAGQGARGTEAFF.

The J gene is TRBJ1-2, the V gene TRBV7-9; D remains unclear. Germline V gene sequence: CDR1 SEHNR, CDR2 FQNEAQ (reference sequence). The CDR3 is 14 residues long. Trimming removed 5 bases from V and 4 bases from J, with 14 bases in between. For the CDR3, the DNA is TGTGCCAGCAGCCCCGGAGGGCAGCTCTATGGCTACACCTTC. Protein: CASSPGGQLYGYTF.

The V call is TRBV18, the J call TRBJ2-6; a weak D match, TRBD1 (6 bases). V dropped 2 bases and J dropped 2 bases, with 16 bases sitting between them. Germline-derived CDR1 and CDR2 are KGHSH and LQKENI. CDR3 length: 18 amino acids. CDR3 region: CASSPWNRATPGANVLTF. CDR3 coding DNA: TGTGCCAGCTCACCATGGAACAGGGCTACCCCTGGGGCCAACGTCCTGACTTTC.

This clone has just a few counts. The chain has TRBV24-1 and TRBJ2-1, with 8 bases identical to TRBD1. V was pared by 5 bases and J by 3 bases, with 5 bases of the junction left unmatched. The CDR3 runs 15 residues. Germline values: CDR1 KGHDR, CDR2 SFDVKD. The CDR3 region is CATSGTGNDYNEQFF. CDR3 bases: TGTGCCACCAGTGGGACAGGGAATGACTACAATGAGCAGTTCTTC.

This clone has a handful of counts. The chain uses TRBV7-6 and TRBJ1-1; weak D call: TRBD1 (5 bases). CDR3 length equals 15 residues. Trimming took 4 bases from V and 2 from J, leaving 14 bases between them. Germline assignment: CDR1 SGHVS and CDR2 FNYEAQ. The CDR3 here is CASSSVLRGNTEAFF. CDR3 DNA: TGTGCCAGCAGCTCGGTTTTAAGGGGTAACACTGAAGCTTTCTTT. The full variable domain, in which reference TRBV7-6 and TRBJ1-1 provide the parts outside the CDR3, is GAGVSQSPRYKVTKRGQDVALRCDPISGHVSLYWYRQALGQGPEFLTYFNYEAQQDKSGLPNDRFSAERPEGSISTLTIQRTEQRDSAMYRCASSSVLRGNTEAFFGQGTRLTVV.